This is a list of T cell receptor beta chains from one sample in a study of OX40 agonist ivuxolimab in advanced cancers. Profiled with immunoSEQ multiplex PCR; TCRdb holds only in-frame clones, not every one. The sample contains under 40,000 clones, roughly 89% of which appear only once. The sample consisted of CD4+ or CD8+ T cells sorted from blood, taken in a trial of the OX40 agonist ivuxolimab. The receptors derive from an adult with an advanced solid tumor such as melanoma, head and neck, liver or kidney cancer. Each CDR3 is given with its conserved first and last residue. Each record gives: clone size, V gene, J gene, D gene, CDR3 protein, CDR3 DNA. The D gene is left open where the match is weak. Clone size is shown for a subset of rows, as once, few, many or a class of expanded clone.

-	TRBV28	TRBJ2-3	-	CASSLAGRDTQYF	TGTGCCAGCAGTTTAGCCGGACGGGATACGCAGTATTTT
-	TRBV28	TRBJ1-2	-	CASAKDTNYGYTF	TGTGCCAGCGCGAAAGACACTAACTATGGCTACACCTTC
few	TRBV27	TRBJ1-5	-	CASSYGGPGQPQHF	TGTGCCAGCAGTTATGGAGGGCCCGGTCAGCCCCAGCATTTT
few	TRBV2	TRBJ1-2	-	CASSRDLCTF	TGTGCCAGCAGTCGGGACCTCTGCACCTTC
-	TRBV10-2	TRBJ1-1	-	CASSEWGGEAFF	TGCGCCAGCAGTGAGTGGGGGGGTGAAGCTTTCTTT
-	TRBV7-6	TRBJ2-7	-	CASSPQGGAAYEQYF	TGTGCCAGCAGCCCCCAGGGAGGAGCGGCTTACGAGCAGTACTTC
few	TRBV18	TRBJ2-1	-	CASWQPSSYNEQFF	TGTGCCAGCTGGCAGCCAAGTTCCTACAATGAGCAGTTCTTC
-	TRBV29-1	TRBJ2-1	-	CSVPGSSTGNEQFF	TGCAGCGTTCCCGGGTCGTCAACGGGGAATGAGCAGTTCTTC
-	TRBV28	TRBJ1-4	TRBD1	CASSWLISRQGGNEKLFF	TGTGCCAGCAGTTGGCTTATAAGTCGACAGGGGGGTAATGAAAAACTGTTTTTT
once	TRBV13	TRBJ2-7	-	CASRIKQSYEQYF	TGTGCCAGCAGAATAAAGCAGTCCTACGAGCAGTACTTC
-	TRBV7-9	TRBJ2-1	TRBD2	CASSLGLAGGNEQFF	TGTGCCAGCAGCCTCGGACTAGCGGGCGGGAATGAGCAGTTCTTC
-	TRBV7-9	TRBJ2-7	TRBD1	CASSPRTGNEQYF	TGTGCCAGCAGCCCCCGGACAGGGAACGAGCAGTACTTC
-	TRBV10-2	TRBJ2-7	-	CASSESINLGVSEQYF	TGCGCCAGCAGTGAGTCAATAAACTTGGGGGTCTCCGAGCAGTACTTC
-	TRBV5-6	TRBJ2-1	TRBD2	CASEGGAGDEQFF	TGTGCCAGCGAGGGGGGAGCGGGAGACGAGCAGTTCTTC
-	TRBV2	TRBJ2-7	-	CASSEIVGSSYEQYF	TGTGCCAGCAGTGAGATTGTAGGGAGCTCCTACGAGCAGTACTTC
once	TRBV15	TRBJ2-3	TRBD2	CATSRYRTSGRGKDTQYF	TGTGCCACCAGCAGATACCGGACTAGCGGGAGAGGAAAGGATACGCAGTATTTT
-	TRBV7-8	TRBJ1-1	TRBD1	CASSLAETGDPNTEAFF	TGTGCCAGCAGCTTAGCGGAGACAGGGGACCCGAACACTGAAGCTTTCTTT
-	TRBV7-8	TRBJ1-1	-	CASSPQGLSTEAFF	TGTGCCAGCAGCCCCCAGGGGTTAAGCACTGAAGCTTTCTTT
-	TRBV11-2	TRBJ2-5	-	CASSSWGPYQETQYF	TGTGCCAGCAGCAGCTGGGGCCCGTACCAAGAGACCCAGTACTTC
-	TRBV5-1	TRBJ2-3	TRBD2	CASSSPTSGREADTQYF	TGCGCCAGCAGCTCCCCGACTAGCGGGAGGGAGGCAGATACGCAGTATTTT
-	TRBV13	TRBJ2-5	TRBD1	CASSSGQYQETQYF	TGTGCCAGCAGCTCGGGACAGTACCAAGAGACCCAGTACTTC
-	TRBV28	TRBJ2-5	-	CASSSIFRETQYF	TGTGCCAGCAGTTCGATTTTTAGGGAGACCCAGTACTTC
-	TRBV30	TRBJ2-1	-	CAWSVLSSYNEQFF	TGTGCCTGGAGTGTACTCAGTTCCTACAATGAGCAGTTCTTC
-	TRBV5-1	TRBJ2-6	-	CASSLEGGAGANVLTF	TGCGCCAGCAGCTTGGAGGGGGGCGCGGGGGCCAACGTCCTGACTTTC
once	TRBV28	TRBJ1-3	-	CASSFRGLSGNTIYF	TGTGCCAGCAGTTTCCGAGGGCTGTCTGGAAACACCATATATTTT
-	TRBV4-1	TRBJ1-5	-	CASSQVTVPSNQPQHF	TGCGCCAGCAGCCAAGTCACGGTTCCGAGCAATCAGCCCCAGCATTTT
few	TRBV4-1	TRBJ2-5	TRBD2	CASSQVSGGETQYF	TGCGCCAGCAGCCAAGTTAGCGGGGGGGAGACCCAGTACTTC
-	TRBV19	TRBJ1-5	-	CASSIGVSTVHSNQPQHF	TGTGCCAGTAGTATAGGGGTCTCGACAGTTCATAGCAATCAGCCCCAGCATTTT
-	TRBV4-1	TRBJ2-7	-	CASSPSGREQYF	TGCGCCAGCAGCCCCTCCGGGCGTGAGCAGTACTTC
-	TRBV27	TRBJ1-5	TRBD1	CASSSTDRGQEPQHF	TGTGCCAGCAGTTCAACGGACAGGGGGCAGGAGCCCCAGCATTTT
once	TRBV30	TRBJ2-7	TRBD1	CAWGGQWNEQYF	TGTGCCTGGGGGGGACAGTGGAACGAGCAGTACTTC
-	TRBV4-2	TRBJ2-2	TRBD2	CASSQDPAGGPIGELFF	TGTGCCAGCAGCCAAGATCCAGCGGGGGGGCCGATCGGGGAGCTGTTTTTT
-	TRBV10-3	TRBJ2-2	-	CAISEREYWELFF	TGTGCCATCAGTGAGCGGGAGTACTGGGAGCTGTTTTTT
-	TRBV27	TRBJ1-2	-	CASSLGRGYGYTF	TGTGCCAGCAGTTTAGGCAGGGGCTATGGCTACACCTTC
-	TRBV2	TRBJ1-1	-	CASSDNAPEAFF	TGTGCCAGCAGTGACAACGCGCCTGAAGCTTTCTTT
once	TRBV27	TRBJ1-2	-	CASSLNPGEGVYGYTF	TGTGCCAGCAGTTTAAACCCAGGGGAGGGGGTCTATGGCTACACCTTC
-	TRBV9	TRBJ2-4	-	CASSVGGVGGNIQYF	TGTGCCAGCAGCGTAGGAGGGGTTGGGGGAAACATTCAGTACTTC
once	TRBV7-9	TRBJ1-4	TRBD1	CASSSTGGGEKLFF	TGTGCCAGCAGCTCGACAGGGGGCGGGGAAAAACTGTTTTTT
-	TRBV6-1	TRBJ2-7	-	CASSDRVASSYEQYF	TGTGCCAGCAGTGACCGGGTCGCAAGCTCCTACGAGCAGTACTTC
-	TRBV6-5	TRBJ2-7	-	CASSSMDSYEQYF	TGTGCCAGCAGTTCTATGGACAGCTACGAGCAGTACTTC
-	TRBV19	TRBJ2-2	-	CASTLGDTGELFF	TGTGCCAGTACTCTAGGGGACACCGGGGAGCTGTTTTTT
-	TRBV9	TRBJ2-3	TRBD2	CASSLLGGGPGDTQYF	TGTGCCAGCAGTCTCCTGGGGGGAGGGCCAGGGGATACGCAGTATTTT
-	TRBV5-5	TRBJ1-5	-	CASSLQDSYNQPQHF	TGTGCCAGCAGCTTGCAAGACAGTTACAATCAGCCCCAGCATTTT
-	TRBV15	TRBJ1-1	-	CATSRDLGGNNEAFF	TGTGCCACCAGCAGAGATCTCGGGGGTAATAACGAAGCTTTCTTT
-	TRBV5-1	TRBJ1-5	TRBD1	CATQQGNQPQHF	TGCGCCACCCAACAGGGGAATCAGCCCCAGCATTTT